Given below is one T cell receptor beta chain in context. This clonotype occurred many times. It lacks a known antigen. Nothing much larger sits one base from this clone, and base qualities are not available. As encoded in the germline V gene, CDR1 is LGHNA while CDR2 is YSLEER. Trimming removed 0 bases from V and 0 bases from J, leaving 5 bases between the germline ends. The CDR3 holds 14 amino acids from the cysteine to the phenylalanine. The only DNA kept is the CDR3, 42 bases in frame from the first base. Flow cytometry had shown CD8+CD57+ cell expansion in the patients selected for sequencing. Every patient had severe acquired aplastic anemia, diagnosed using the International Study of Aplastic Anemia and Agranulocytosis and Camitta criteria. No therapy had been received by the patients at the time of blood sampling. The study deep-sequenced TCR repertoires of sorted CD4+ and CD8+ blood T cells from severe aplastic anemia patients and healthy subjects. Patients were enrolled in the USA under clinicaltrials.gov protocols 00001620, 01623167, 00001397, 00071045, 00081523 and 00961064. Ficoll-Paque density gradient centrifugation was used to isolate peripheral blood mononuclear cells. Before DNA extraction, CD4+ and CD8+ T cells were sorted by FACS or by magnetic beads.

Genomic DNA was used as template for profiling of TCR beta VDJ combinations and CDR3 sequences. An Illumina HiSeq 2000 was the platform used for TCR repertoire sequencing. Per the source publication's procedure: TRBV/TRBJ rearrangement plots, CDR3 size and DJ length profiles, and Simpson's diversity index were used to assess repertoires. Whichever DNA sequence was most abundant in the deep sequencing data was defined as the immunodominant clone. CDR3 amino acid sequences were screened for sharing across subjects and were compared with published repertoires and the VDJdb database. The public reads were quality trimmed at Q25 with fastp and then assembled into clones with MiXCR by TCRdb, keeping productive beta chains. Each entry is one CDR3 protein sequence, shown with its most common DNA and genes. These V and J calls are TCRdb output, not the study's own analysis. Recorded for this sample are roughly 250,000 distinct CDR3 sequences; approximately 50% of them occurred a single time. The ten largest clones add up to less than 9% of the sample.

The record originates from a study of CD8+CD57+ T cells in acquired aplastic anemia (dated by TCRdb to 2016 to 2019). Background for the entire study: A mean of approximately 2.9 ug of DNA, ranging from about 0.19 to 30 ug, was extracted from sorted CD4+ and CD8+ cells. CD8+CD57+ expansion was defined as a frequency above the mean frequency observed in healthy subjects. Overall study outcomes, separate from this receptor: Roughly 30 CD8+ CDR3 sequences were found to be shared between patients and controls, but these sequences appeared to be highly expressed in patients and within the immunodominant clones of the patients. CD8+ Simpson's diversity did not differ significantly between patients and healthy controls (P=0.060).

The specimen sequenced was sorted CD4+, CD8+, or CD8+CD57+ T cells (not recorded which) from PBMCs. The sequence was obtained from a human donor with aplastic anemia. Recombination connected TRBV4-3 to TRBJ2-5, with an unclear D gene assignment. The DNA sequence reads TGCGCCAGCAGCCAAGACAGAAACCAAGAGACCCAGTACTTC. Translated, this is CASSQDRNQETQYF.